The 14 T cell receptor beta chains below all came from one sample that was sequenced in a study of cytomegalovirus exposure and HLA in healthy donors. 13 Jbeta primers and 60 Vbeta primers were used for the PCR. Measured with immunoSEQ multiplex PCR; TCRdb has only the in-frame clones, and not every one. The top ten clones hold around 2.5% of a sample with roughly 190,000 clones, around 84% of them seen once. The sequenced sample consisted of PBMCs. The receptors were sampled from a woman in her fifties or sixties in good health and CMV-seropositive.

The chain links TRBV28 to TRBJ2-1, with TRBD2 as a possible D gene (5 bases). Trimming took off 3 bases at V and 2 bases at J, with 11 bases between the two ends. Germline CDR1 MDHEN, CDR2 SYDVKM. This CDR3 has 15 amino acids. The CDR3 coding sequence is TGTGCCAGCAGTTTGGCTAGCTTTCCCTACAATGAGCAGTTCTTC. Its protein is CASSLASFPYNEQFF.

A single count supports this clone. The chain joins TRBV5-4 to TRBJ2-3; 11 bases align to TRBD2. The ends lost 1 base at V and 0 bases at J; junction bases unmatched: 4. The CDR3 totals 17 residues. Germline CDR1 is SGHNT and CDR2 is YYREEE (reference sequence). This CDR3 reads CASSLRLAGPSTDTQYF. The DNA for the CDR3 is TGTGCCAGCAGCTTGCGACTAGCGGGGCCGAGCACAGATACGCAGTATTTT.

The V gene is TRBV9, the J gene TRBJ1-4; 12 nucleotides agree with TRBD1. The trim removed 4 bases at V and 3 bases at J, leaving 10 bases unmatched. This CDR3 region has 18 residues. Germline CDR1 reads SGDLS; CDR2 reads YYNGEE. Here the CDR3 DNA reads TGTGCCAGCAGCATTGGGACAGGGGGCGCATTAGCTAATGAAAAACTGTTTTTT. It yields the protein CASSIGTGGALANEKLFF.

The V and J genes are TRBV4-2 and TRBJ1-5; 9 positions match TRBD1. The length of the CDR3 is 14 residues. The V gene's germline CDR1 is LGHNA and CDR2 YNFKEQ. With 5 bases clipped from V and 11 bases from J, the junction kept 10 bases outside the gene matches. CDR3 nucleotide sequence: TGTGCCAGCAGCAATCGGGGACAGGGCCCGTCCCAGCATTTT. Translation gives CASSNRGQGPSQHF.

The chain uses TRBV5-6 and TRBJ2-5, with TRBD1 identical over 12 bases. The DNA end lines up better with TRBJ2-7; the J call may be wrong. The CDR3 extends over 14 amino acids. Germline V CDR1 and CDR2: SGHDT, YYEEEE. For the CDR3, the DNA is TGTGCCAGCACCCGGGACAGGGGGCTCTACGAGCAGTACTTC. Amino acid sequence: CASTRDRGLYEQYF.

This clone was detected only once. The genes are TRBV7-9 and TRBJ1-2; weak D call: TRBD1 (6 bases). Germline CDR1 SEHNR, CDR2 FQNEAQ (reference sequence). Deletions cut 6 bases from V and 7 bases from J, with 12 bases between. This CDR3 is 12 amino acids long. The CDR3 DNA sequence: TGTGCCAGCAGTGGGGGCGCGGGTGGCTACACCTTC. Translated, it gives CASSGGAGGYTF. Full variable domain (rest looked up from reference TRBV7-9 and TRBJ1-2): DTGVSQNPRHKITKRGQNVTFRCDPISEHNRLYWYRQTLGQGPEFLTYFQNEAQLEKSRLLSDRFSAERPKGSFSTLEIQRTEQGDSAMYLCASSGGAGGYTFGSGTRLTVV.

The DNA of the CDR3 is TGTGCCAGCATCTGGGACAGAGATACGCAGTATTTT. This encodes CASIWDRDTQYF. The rearrangement links TRBV2 to TRBJ2-3; 7 bases fit TRBD1. Unmatched junction bases numbered 3, after V lost 7 bases and J lost 5 bases. This CDR3 is built from 12 residues. The germline gives CDR1 SNHLY, CDR2 FYNNEI.

The chain is built from TRBV5-4 and TRBJ1-2; TRBD1 matches 9 bases. Germline V gene data show CDR1 as SGHNT and CDR2 as YYREEE (reference sequence). With V trimmed by 7 bases and J by 4 bases, 11 bases remained unmatched. This CDR3 is built from 15 residues. The CDR3 loop reads CASRRRDRVIYGYTF. In nucleotides, the CDR3 is TGTGCCAGCCGCCGGAGGGACAGGGTAATCTATGGCTACACCTTC. Together with reference TRBV5-4 and TRBJ1-2, the CDR3 gives the full variable domain: ETGVTQSPTHLIKTRGQQVTLRCSSQSGHNTVSWYQQALGQGPQFIFQYYREEENGRGNFPPRFSGLQFPNYSSELNVNALELDDSALYLCASRRRDRVIYGYTFGSGTRLTVV.

This clone was detected a few times. The genes are TRBV25-1 and TRBJ2-7; 7 positions match TRBD1. V was pared by 6 bases and J by 2 bases, with 1 base of the junction left unmatched. The V gene's germline CDR1 is MGHDK and CDR2 SYGVNS. CDR3 length equals 12 residues. In nucleotides, the CDR3 is TGTGCCAGCAGGGGACAGACCTACGAGCAGTACTTC. Residues: CASRGQTYEQYF.

The chain is built from TRBV7-9 and TRBJ2-2; 7 bases agree with TRBD1. Trimming at V came to 3 bases and at J to 7 bases, leaving 8 bases not matched to a gene. This CDR3 has 15 residues. Per the germline V gene, CDR1 is SEHNR and CDR2 is FQNEAQ (reference sequence). This chain's CDR3 is CASSFRKTGDGELFF. CDR3 nucleotides: TGTGCCAGCAGCTTCAGAAAAACAGGGGACGGGGAGCTGTTTTTT.

To note about this clone: The junction differs from germline at one of its ends, possibly a read error. Other DNA sequences in the sample encode the same CDR3. The V and J genes are TRBV7-9 and TRBJ2-5, with TRBD1 identical over 7 bases. The CDR3 spans 12 residues. Germline V gene lookup returns CDR1 SEHNR and CDR2 FQNEAQ (reference sequence). The CDR3 DNA follows: TGTTCCAGCAGCTTACAGGGGGAGACCCAGTACTTC. This gives the protein CSSSLQGETQYF. Filled out from reference TRBV7-9 and TRBJ2-5, the complete variable domain reads DTGVSQNPRHKITKRGQNVTFRCDPISEHNRLYWYRQTLGQGPEFLTYFQNEAQLEKSRLLSDRFSAERPKGSFSTLEIQRTEQGDSAMYLCSSSLQGETQYFGPGTRLLVL.

The chain uses TRBV19 and TRBJ1-1; TRBD1 is a possible D gene (6 bases). The V end was cut by 4 bases, the J end by 10 bases, with 22 bases between. The germline V gene has CDR1 LNHDA and CDR2 SQIVND (reference sequence). The CDR3 spans 15 residues. In nucleotides, the CDR3 is TGTGCCAGTAGTACGCTCGACAGGTCGTACCGGGGAGCTTTCTTT. Translation gives CASSTLDRSYRGAFF.

J is TRBJ2-3 and V is TRBV7-2, with D uncertain. Trimming took off 2 bases at V and 1 base at J, with 10 bases between the two ends. The CDR3 is 15 amino acids. Germline V gene data show CDR1 as SGHTA and CDR2 as FQGNSA. The CDR3 spells CASSLRPEGTDTQYF. The CDR3 DNA reads TGTGCCAGCAGCTTAAGGCCCGAGGGCACAGATACGCAGTATTTT.

V is TRBV10-2 and J is TRBJ2-2; a possible D gene is TRBD1 (6 bases). The V gene lost 6 bases and the J gene lost 6 bases, with 8 bases spanning the gap. The CDR3 covers 12 residues. Germline CDR1 is WSHSY and CDR2 is SAAADI. The CDR3 spells CASRGAPGELFF. For the CDR3, the DNA is TGCGCCAGCAGGGGGGCCCCCGGGGAGCTGTTTTTT.